The clone carrying this T cell receptor (beta chain) was observed once. The CDR3 has 13 amino acids. The germline V and J ends were trimmed by 8 bases and 2 bases, with 10 bases remaining between them. Germline loops: CDR1 SGHTA, CDR2 FQGNSA. A TCRbeta library incorporating unique molecular identifiers was prepared. TCRdb passed the PCR reads through MiXCR, listing each CDR3 protein once. The sample holds a few hundred thousand distinct CDR3 sequences, approximately 10% seen once. The source of the sample is a study of T-cell reconstitution after alpha-beta-depleted transplantation in children. This chain joins TRBV7-2 and TRBJ2-1, with a possible D match to TRBD2 (5 bases). The material sequenced was PBMCs from the stem cell graft donor, taken from the stem cell graft. The TCR was taken from a human donor who donated a stem cell graft to a child with acute lymphoblastic leukemia. CDR3 bases: TGTGCCAGCCGTCGGGATACCTACAATGAGCAGTTCTTC. Translating gives CASRRDTYNEQFF.